One and the same sample provided the 2 T cell receptor beta chains below, sequenced in a study of early stage breast cancer tumors. Libraries were prepared by immunoSEQ multiplex PCR; TCRdb keeps only in-frame clonotypes and omits some of them. The sample yields around 28,000 clones, approximately 75% seen once. The sequencing sample was made of blood. The receptor source for this set is a person aged 45-60 years with breast cancer.

This clone showed up just a few times. This sequence joins TRBV7-9 and TRBJ1-3, with a weak D call TRBD1 (5 bases). The CDR3 has 13 residues. Germline loops: CDR1 SEHNR, CDR2 FQNEAQ (reference sequence). Trimming removed 1 base at V and 12 bases at J, with 13 bases between. CDR3 amino acids: CASSLDQGGGIYF. CDR3 sequence (DNA): TGTGCCAGCAGCTTAGACCAGGGCGGTGGCATATATTTT.

About this clone itself: One junction end does not reproduce the germline sequence, and a read error may be involved. V usage is TRBV7-3 and J usage is TRBJ1-1, with 8 bases matching TRBD1. The CDR3 extends over 15 amino acids. Germline lookup yields CDR1 SGHTA and CDR2 FQGTGA. The CDR3 region is CASSLRQGLNTEAFF. In DNA, the CDR3 is TGCGCCAGCAGCCTTCGACAGGGGTTGAACACTGAAGCTTTCTTT.